The clone carrying this T cell receptor beta chain was recorded at least ten times. These data come from a study of T-cell reconstitution after alpha-beta-depleted transplantation in children. Unique molecular identifiers were incorporated during preparation of the TCRbeta library. Each CDR3 protein gets one entry after TCRdb re-called the PCR reads with MiXCR. The table includes 100,000 or so distinct CDR3 sequences, roughly an eighth detected once. Germline V gives CDR1 SGHTA, CDR2 FQGNSA. This CDR3 comprises 15 residues. V shed 6 bases, J shed 2 bases, and the junction held 6 bases outside the gene matches.

This clonotype originated in a human donor who donated a stem cell graft to a child with inherited bone marrow failure. Source: PBMCs from the stem cell graft donor, taken from the stem cell graft. The rearrangement uses TRBV7-2 and TRBJ2-1; 8 nucleotides match TRBD1. CDR3 loop: CASSRTGGPYNEQFF. The CDR3, as DNA: TGTGCCAGCAGTCGCACAGGGGGGCCCTACAATGAGCAGTTCTTC.